This T cell receptor (beta chain) was identified during a study of OX40 agonist ivuxolimab in advanced cancers. Turning to the study itself: The patients got ivuxolimab, which is an agonistic anti-OX40 (CD134) antibody. Partial responses, seen in three patients, involved one hepatocellular carcinoma and two cutaneous melanomas. Study-wide points: In the 0.1 to 3.0 mg/kg range, CD4+ and CD8+ blood T cells had expanded clonally by week 6.

This clone appeared once. Its antigen is not identified. Assay: immunoSEQ multiplex PCR; the TCRdb copy retains only in-frame clones and omits some. The sample records 77,000 or so clones, about nine tenths being singletons. The CDR3 extends over 17 amino acids. V shed 0 bases and J 3 bases; nucleotides not matched to a gene: 8. Per germline, CDR1 LNHNV and CDR2 YYDKDF (reference sequence). Sample: CD4+ or CD8+ T cells sorted from blood, taken in a trial of the OX40 agonist ivuxolimab. The clonotype comes from an adult with an advanced solid tumor such as melanoma, head and neck, liver or kidney cancer. J is TRBJ2-4 and V is TRBV15; 7 bases are a match to TRBD2. CDR3 loop: CATSRDLVWGGKNIQYF. CDR3 DNA sequence: TGTGCCACCAGCAGAGATCTAGTCTGGGGGGGCAAAAACATTCAGTACTTC.